These T cell receptor beta chains were read from a single sample in a study of identical twins. TCRdb ran MiXCR on the 5' RACE reads and lists one entry per CDR3 protein. The table records more than 200,000 distinct CDR3 sequences, 9.4% of them present only once. Sequencing used memory (CD45RO+) T cells sorted from blood. All receptors derive from a woman aged 18-29 years in good health. Each CDR3 is given with its conserved first and last residue. The D gene is left open where the match is weak. Expanded clones get a size class; other rows say once, few or many, or leave the size out.

size	J	V	D	DNA	CDR3
.	TRBJ2-1	TRBV20-1	TRBD2	TGCAGTGCCTGGGACCAAGCGGGGTCCTACAATGAGCAGTTCTTC	CSAWDQAGSYNEQFF
few	TRBJ2-7	TRBV20-1	.	TGCAGTGCTGTTCGGGACTTCGGATACGAGCAGTACTTC	CSAVRDFGYEQYF
many	TRBJ2-2	TRBV5-1	.	TGCGCCAGCAACAGGGTTATCGGACAAGCCGGGGAGCTGTTTTTT	CASNRVIGQAGELFF
.	TRBJ2-2	TRBV20-1	.	TGCAGTGCTAGCCTCGCGTCCAAGGCCGGGGAGCTGTTTTTT	CSASLASKAGELFF
.	TRBJ2-7	TRBV12-3/TRBV12-4	TRBD1	TGTGCCAGCAGCAACCATGGGACAGGGCTGGGGGAGCAGTACTTC	CASSNHGTGLGEQYF
few	TRBJ2-2	TRBV7-9	TRBD1	TGTGCCAGCAGCCCGGGCAGGGGGCGCGTTCGCGGGGAGCTGTTTTTT	CASSPGRGRVRGELFF
few	TRBJ2-7	TRBV2	.	TGTGCCAGCACCCTGGCCCGGTCCTACGAGCAGTACTTC	CASTLARSYEQYF
once	TRBJ2-2	TRBV28	.	TGTGCCAGCAACGACGGGGGCCACGGGGAGCTGTTTTTT	CASNDGGHGELFF
.	TRBJ2-3	TRBV12-5	.	TGTGCTAGTGGTTTGAAGGGGGGTATGGGGCAGTATTTT	CASGLKGGMGQYF
.	TRBJ2-2	TRBV19	TRBD1	TGTGCCAGTAGACGACAGGGAAAACCCGGGGAGCTGTTTTTT	CASRRQGKPGELFF
.	TRBJ2-3	TRBV15	.	TGTGCCACCAGCAGAGATGGGACCACAGATACGCAGTATTTT	CATSRDGTTDTQYF
few	TRBJ1-2	TRBV29-1	.	TGCAGCGTTGAAACGGCACGCTACACCTTC	CSVETARYTF
many	TRBJ1-1	TRBV20-1	.	TGCAGTGCTAGAGATAGGGCAGGGCGGACTGAAGCTTTCTTT	CSARDRAGRTEAFF
many	TRBJ1-1	TRBV5-6	.	TGTGCCAGCAGCTGGGGGAGTTACACTGAAGCTTTCTTT	CASSWGSYTEAFF
.	TRBJ2-7	TRBV18	TRBD2	TGTGCCAGCTCACTCGTAGCGGGAGGAGTGGACGAGCAGTACTTC	CASSLVAGGVDEQYF
.	TRBJ2-5	TRBV29-1	TRBD2	TGCAGCGTTACAGCGGGGGGGGAGACCCAGTACTTC	CSVTAGGETQYF
few	TRBJ2-2	TRBV28	.	TGTGCCAGCAGTGGCAAGGGGGGCGCATACGGGGAGCTGTTTTTT	CASSGKGGAYGELFF
.	TRBJ1-1	TRBV20-1	TRBD1	TGCAGTGCTCTAGCGATGGACAGGGTCTCTGAAGCTTTCTTT	CSALAMDRVSEAFF
.	TRBJ2-7	TRBV3-1	TRBD1	TGTGCCAGCAGCTCACAGGGGTACCAGCAGTACTTC	CASSSQGYQQYF
.	TRBJ2-3	TRBV25-1	.	TGTGCCAGCAGCCCCCCGCGACAGGTCTCAAGCACAGATACGCAGTATTTT	CASSPPRQVSSTDTQYF
.	TRBJ1-1	TRBV5-1	.	TGCGCCAGCAGCTTGGATTTAGAACTTGAAGCTTTCTTT	CASSLDLELEAFF
.	TRBJ2-7	TRBV18	.	TGTGCCAGCTCACCTGGCAGCAGGCAAATGACCTACGAGCAGTACTTC	CASSPGSRQMTYEQYF
many	TRBJ2-2	TRBV5-6	.	TGTGCCAGCAGCTTGTTTCACGGGGAGCTGTTTTTT	CASSLFHGELFF
.	TRBJ2-1	TRBV7-8	.	TGTGCCAGCAGCCCCCAGACCACCCCAAACAATGAGCAGTTCTTC	CASSPQTTPNNEQFF
few	TRBJ2-2	TRBV27	TRBD1	TGTGCCAGCAGCCCGGGACAGGGAAAAGCGGGACGTGGGACCGGGGAGCTGTTTTTT	CASSPGQGKAGRGTGELFF
many	TRBJ2-4	TRBV7-3	TRBD2	TGTGCCAGCAGCCGCGGGGGGGCTGAGAACATTCAGTACTTC	CASSRGGAENIQYF
.	TRBJ2-3	TRBV29-1	.	TGCAGCGCCGGGACTCTCGACGCAGATACGCAGTATTTT	CSAGTLDADTQYF
many	TRBJ2-1	TRBV18	.	TGTGCCAGCTCACCAGAGAGCTCCTACAATGAGCAGTTCTTC	CASSPESSYNEQFF
many	TRBJ1-6	TRBV12-3/TRBV12-4	TRBD1	TGTGCCAGCAGTAACAGGGGATCCTATAATTCACCCCTCCACTTT	CASSNRGSYNSPLHF
few	TRBJ2-7	TRBV5-6	TRBD2	TGTGCCAGCAGCTCGGCCGCGGGACTAGGAGACCTCGAGCAGTACTTC	CASSSAAGLGDLEQYF
many	TRBJ2-1	TRBV7-9	.	TGTGCCAGCAGCGGCAGACCCACCTCCTACAATGAGCAGTTCTTC	CASSGRPTSYNEQFF
few	TRBJ2-3	TRBV7-3	.	TGTGCCAGCAGCTTAACGGGGGTAGCGAGGTCCGCAGATACGCAGTATTTT	CASSLTGVARSADTQYF
few	TRBJ2-3	TRBV5-1	.	TGCGCCAGCAGCTTGGCCCTAGTGAGGGGCACAGATACGCAGTATTTT	CASSLALVRGTDTQYF
.	TRBJ2-1	TRBV7-2	.	TGTGCCAGCAGCGGGAATAGCGGCTACAATGAGCAGTTCTTC	CASSGNSGYNEQFF
.	TRBJ2-1	TRBV24-1	.	TGTGCCACCAGTGATTTGATCGGGCGGGGCCTCTACAATGAGCAGTTCTTC	CATSDLIGRGLYNEQFF
.	TRBJ2-4	TRBV18	.	TGTGCCAGCTCACCTTCGGAGGGGAACATTCAGTACTTC	CASSPSEGNIQYF
.	TRBJ2-7	TRBV6-5	TRBD2	TGTGCCAGCAGTTACTCGACGGGGGGGACCTACGAGCAGTACTTC	CASSYSTGGTYEQYF
few	TRBJ2-7	TRBV15	TRBD2	TGTGCCACCAGCAGAGTGGCTAGCGGGATAGTCGAGCAGTACTTC	CATSRVASGIVEQYF
many	TRBJ2-1	TRBV11-2	TRBD2	TGTGCCAGCAGCTTCTCCTCCCGAGGCCTAGCGGGAAGGAACAATGAGCAGTTCTTC	CASSFSSRGLAGRNNEQFF
.	TRBJ1-1	TRBV5-1	.	TGCGCCAGCAGCTTGGCCCCCCTGAACACTGAAGCTTTCTTT	CASSLAPLNTEAFF
many	TRBJ1-4	TRBV7-2	.	TGTGCCAGCAGCTCAGGGGACTCAACTAATGAAAAACTGTTTTTT	CASSSGDSTNEKLFF
many	TRBJ2-5	TRBV5-1	.	TGCGCCAGCAGCTTGGGGGTTCCGGAGACCCAGTACTTC	CASSLGVPETQYF
.	TRBJ1-1	TRBV29-1	.	TGCAGCGTTTCGCTCGGAGAGGACACTGAAGCTTTCTTT	CSVSLGEDTEAFF
.	TRBJ1-1	TRBV5-5	.	TGTGCCAGCAGCTTCGGGACCCTGAACACTGAAGCTTTCTTT	CASSFGTLNTEAFF
.	TRBJ2-3	TRBV9	TRBD1	TGTGCCAGCAGCTCAAGACAGGGGTACACAGATACGCAGTATTTT	CASSSRQGYTDTQYF
few	TRBJ1-6	TRBV9	.	TGTGCCAGCAGCACAGGACCGAGAATTAATTCACCCCTCCACTTT	CASSTGPRINSPLHF
.	TRBJ1-4	TRBV11-2	.	TGTGCCAGCAGCTTATTCGCTCGGGAAAAACTGTTTTTT	CASSLFAREKLFF
few	TRBJ2-1	TRBV20-1	.	TGCAGTGCTAGGGGGCTAGTCTACAATGAGCAGTTCTTC	CSARGLVYNEQFF
few	TRBJ2-1	TRBV3-1	.	TGTGCCAGCAGCCAACTCAGCGGTCCGGAGTTCTTC	CASSQLSGPEFF
many	TRBJ1-1	TRBV5-1	TRBD1	TGCGCCAGCAGCTCGACGGGACAGATGAACACTGAAGCTTTCTTT	CASSSTGQMNTEAFF
.	TRBJ2-7	TRBV10-3	TRBD1	TGTGCCATCAGTACAGGACAGGGAATGGAGTACTTC	CAISTGQGMEYF
.	TRBJ2-2	TRBV20-1	.	TGCAGTGCTCTGAGGGGGGTGAGCGGGGAGCTGTTTTTT	CSALRGVSGELFF
many	TRBJ2-4	TRBV5-1	TRBD2	TGCGCCAGCAGCTTGGAGCAGAGACGACTAGCGGGAGGCAAAAACATTCAGTACTTC	CASSLEQRRLAGGKNIQYF
few	TRBJ2-6	TRBV12-3/TRBV12-4	.	TGTGCCAGCAGTTTAGTGGGCGGCGGCTCTGGGGCCAACGTCCTGACTTTC	CASSLVGGGSGANVLTF
many	TRBJ1-1	TRBV20-1	.	TGCAGTGCTAGAATTAGGGACACTGAAGCTTTCTTT	CSARIRDTEAFF
few	TRBJ2-5	TRBV6-1	TRBD1	TGTGCCAGCACCGGACAGGTTCGAGAGACCCAGTACTTC	CASTGQVRETQYF
few	TRBJ2-7	TRBV12-3/TRBV12-4	.	TGTGCCAGCAGCCTTAGGGAGCTCTCCTACGAGCAGTACTTC	CASSLRELSYEQYF
.	TRBJ2-5	TRBV5-1	.	TGCGCCAGCAGCTTTGACCAGGGTCGAGAGACCCAGTACTTC	CASSFDQGRETQYF
.	TRBJ2-7	TRBV9	.	TGTGCCAGCAGCGTAGCAGGACGGCCTAACTACGAGCAGTACTTC	CASSVAGRPNYEQYF